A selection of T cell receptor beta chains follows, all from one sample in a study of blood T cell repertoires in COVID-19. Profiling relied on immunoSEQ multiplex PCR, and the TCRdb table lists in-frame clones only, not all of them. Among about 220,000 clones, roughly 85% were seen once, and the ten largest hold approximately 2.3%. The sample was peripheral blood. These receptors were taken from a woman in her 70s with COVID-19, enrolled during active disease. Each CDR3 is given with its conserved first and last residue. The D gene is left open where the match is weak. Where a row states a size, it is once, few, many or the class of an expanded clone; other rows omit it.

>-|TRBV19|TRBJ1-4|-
CASSPQTTGSPEKLFF
TGTGCCAGTAGTCCCCAGACCACAGGGTCCCCCGAAAAACTGTTTTTT
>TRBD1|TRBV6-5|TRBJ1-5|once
CASNEQGRYQPQHF
TGTGCCAGCAACGAACAGGGGCGCTATCAGCCCCAGCATTTT
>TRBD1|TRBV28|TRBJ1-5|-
CASSLGTGIMNQPQHF
TGTGCCAGCAGTCTCGGGACAGGAATAATGAATCAGCCCCAGCATTTT
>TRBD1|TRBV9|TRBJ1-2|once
CASSKPWRQGYGYTF
TGTGCCAGCAGCAAACCATGGAGACAGGGGTATGGCTACACCTTC
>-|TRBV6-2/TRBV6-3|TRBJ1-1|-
CASSYSISGGEAYTEAFF
TGTGCCAGCAGTTACTCGATTAGCGGGGGTGAGGCGTACACTGAAGCTTTCTTT
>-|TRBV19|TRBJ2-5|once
CASRARGQGETQYF
TGTGCCAGTAGGGCTCGGGGCCAGGGGGAGACCCAGTACTTC
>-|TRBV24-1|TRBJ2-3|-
CATSARPRTDTQYF
TGTGCCACCAGTGCGCGGCCGAGGACAGATACGCAGTATTTT
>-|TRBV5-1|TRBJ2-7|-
CASTLQGGSSYEQYF
TGCGCCAGCACCCTACAAGGGGGAAGCTCCTACGAGCAGTACTTC
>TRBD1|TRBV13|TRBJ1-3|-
CASSLGEGSGTVYF
TGTGCCAGCAGTTTAGGGGAAGGATCCGGGACAGTATATTTT
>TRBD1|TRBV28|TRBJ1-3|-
CASSIRTGLNTIYF
TGTGCCAGCAGTATCCGGACAGGGCTCAACACCATATATTTT
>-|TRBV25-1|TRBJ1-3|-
CASSVGLGGGGNTIYF
TGTGCCAGCAGTGTGGGCCTGGGGGGGGGTGGAAACACCATATATTTT